This TCR beta chain is drawn from a study of T cells in Graves' hyperthyroidism and ophthalmopathy. The V gene end was trimmed by 4 bases and the J gene end by 4 bases; junction bases not matched to a gene: 11. Germline assignment: CDR1 SEHNR and CDR2 FQNEAQ (reference sequence). The CDR3 spans 16 residues. From RNA transcripts, TCR beta CDR3 regions were amplified. During a first-round RT-PCR of the TCR CDR3, the HTBI primer set was used. TCRdb reprocessed the multiplex PCR reads via MiXCR and lists one record per CDR3 protein. This table holds hundreds of thousands of distinct CDR3 sequences, roughly 46% found once. The sample holds a few counts of this clonotype. No antigen is known for it. It was uncontrolled infection, other autoimmune disease, pregnancy or lactation that excluded patients. General study results and limits: Most expanded thyroid clonotypes above 0.001 also appeared in blood. Model predictions of ophthalmopathy came a median approximately 6 months before onset. The authors' 13 V-J model separated ophthalmopathy from stable hyperthyroidism.

Sequencing was performed on peripheral blood or thyroid tissue (not recorded which). This sequence was found in an adult man with Graves' disease, either hyperthyroidism or ophthalmopathy (not recorded which). The rearrangement joins TRBV7-9 to TRBJ2-5; TRBD1 agrees at 8 bases. CDR3 amino acids: CASSWEDRGLRETQYF. DNA for the CDR3: TGTGCCAGCAGCTGGGAAGACAGGGGCCTTCGAGAGACCCAGTACTTC.